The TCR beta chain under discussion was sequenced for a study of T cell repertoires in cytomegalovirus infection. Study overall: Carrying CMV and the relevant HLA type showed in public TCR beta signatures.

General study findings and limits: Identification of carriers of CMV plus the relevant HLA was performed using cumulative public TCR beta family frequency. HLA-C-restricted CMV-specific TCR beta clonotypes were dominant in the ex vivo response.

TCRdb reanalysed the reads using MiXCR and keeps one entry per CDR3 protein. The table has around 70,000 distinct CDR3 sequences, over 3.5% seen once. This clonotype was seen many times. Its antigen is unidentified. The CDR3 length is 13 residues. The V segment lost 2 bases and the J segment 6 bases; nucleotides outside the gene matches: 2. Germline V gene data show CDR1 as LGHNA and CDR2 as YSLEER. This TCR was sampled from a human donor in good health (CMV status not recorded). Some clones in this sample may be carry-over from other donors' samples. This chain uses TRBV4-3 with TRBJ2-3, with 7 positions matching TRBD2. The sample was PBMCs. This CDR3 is CASSQQTSDTQYF. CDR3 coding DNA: TGCGCCAGCAGCCAACAGACTAGCGATACGCAGTATTTT.